The rows below give T cell receptor beta chains drawn from one sample of a study of T cell repertoires in cytomegalovirus infection. TCRdb reanalysed the reads using MiXCR and keeps one entry per CDR3 protein. The repertoire holds under 800,000 distinct CDR3 sequences, with 24% as singletons. The material sequenced was CD8+ T cells from PBMCs. The receptors were gathered from a human donor in good health (CMV status not recorded). Some clones in this sample may be carry-over from other donors' samples. Each CDR3 is given with its conserved first and last residue. D genes are given only for firm matches. Size is stated for part of the rows, as once, few or many counts, or as a class when the clone is expanded.

J gene: TRBJ1-2; D gene: TRBD1; V gene: TRBV6-1; clone size: few; CDR3 DNA: TGTGCCAGCAGTGAAGGGACAGGGGGAGGCTATGGCTACACCTTC; CDR3 protein: CASSEGTGGGYGYTF
J gene: TRBJ1-2; D gene: TRBD1; V gene: TRBV28; clone size: .; CDR3 DNA: TGTGCCAGCAGTCGGACAGGGGGCGCCTATGGCTACACCTTC; CDR3 protein: CASSRTGGAYGYTF
J gene: TRBJ2-1; D gene: TRBD2; V gene: TRBV20-1; clone size: .; CDR3 DNA: TGCAGTGCTAGCTCGGGAAGCGGGGGACCCTACAATGAGCAGTTCTTC; CDR3 protein: CSASSGSGGPYNEQFF
J gene: TRBJ2-7; D gene: .; V gene: TRBV4-1; clone size: few; CDR3 DNA: TGCGCCAGCAGCCAAGAGTCAGGTTCCTTATACGAGCAGTACTTC; CDR3 protein: CASSQESGSLYEQYF
J gene: TRBJ2-3; D gene: .; V gene: TRBV7-2; clone size: many; CDR3 DNA: TGTGCCAGCAGCTTAGGCCCTAGGGATACCCGGACAGATACGCAGTATTTT; CDR3 protein: CASSLGPRDTRTDTQYF
J gene: TRBJ2-2; D gene: .; V gene: TRBV6-2/TRBV6-3; clone size: .; CDR3 DNA: TGTGCCAGCGAGGCAGGTCCCACCGGGGAGCTGTTTTTT; CDR3 protein: CASEAGPTGELFF
J gene: TRBJ2-2; D gene: TRBD1; V gene: TRBV11-2; clone size: .; CDR3 DNA: TGTGCCAGCAGCTACAGGGGGGACACCGGGGAGCTGTTTTTT; CDR3 protein: CASSYRGDTGELFF
J gene: TRBJ2-1; D gene: TRBD2; V gene: TRBV7-3; clone size: few; CDR3 DNA: TGTGCCAGCAGCGTGAGCGGGGGCCACGGCAATGAGCAGTTCTTC; CDR3 protein: CASSVSGGHGNEQFF
J gene: TRBJ2-3; D gene: TRBD2; V gene: TRBV7-8; clone size: many; CDR3 DNA: TGTGCCAGCAGCCCGGGACTAGCGGATACGCAGTATTTT; CDR3 protein: CASSPGLADTQYF
J gene: TRBJ2-5; D gene: .; V gene: TRBV7-4; clone size: .; CDR3 DNA: TGTGCCAGCAGCCCAGCGTGGCAGGGTGGTCGAGAGACCCAGTACTTC; CDR3 protein: CASSPAWQGGRETQYF
J gene: TRBJ2-3; D gene: .; V gene: TRBV5-6; clone size: few; CDR3 DNA: TGTGCCAGCAGCCGACAGGCAGATACGCAGTATTTT; CDR3 protein: CASSRQADTQYF
J gene: TRBJ2-2; D gene: TRBD2; V gene: TRBV29-1; clone size: .; CDR3 DNA: TGCAGCGTTGAGCCTCCCCCTAGCGGGGGAACGAACACCGGGGAGCTGTTTTTT; CDR3 protein: CSVEPPPSGGTNTGELFF
J gene: TRBJ1-5; D gene: .; V gene: TRBV13; clone size: .; CDR3 DNA: TGTGCCAGCAGCTCCGAGCGGGGACAGCCCCAGCATTTT; CDR3 protein: CASSSERGQPQHF
J gene: TRBJ2-1; D gene: .; V gene: TRBV7-9; clone size: many; CDR3 DNA: TGTGCCAGCAGCTTAGAACTGGGGCCCTACAATGAGCAGTTCTTC; CDR3 protein: CASSLELGPYNEQFF
J gene: TRBJ2-7; D gene: TRBD2; V gene: TRBV29-1; clone size: .; CDR3 DNA: TGCAGCGTTGAATCGGGACTAGCGGGTACAGACTACGAGCAGTACTTC; CDR3 protein: CSVESGLAGTDYEQYF
J gene: TRBJ1-2; D gene: TRBD1; V gene: TRBV19; clone size: few; CDR3 DNA: TGTGCCAGTAATCCAACAGGGGCCTATGGCTACACCTTC; CDR3 protein: CASNPTGAYGYTF
J gene: TRBJ2-7; D gene: .; V gene: TRBV7-9; clone size: .; CDR3 DNA: TGTGCCAGCAACGTCGGGGAACACTACGAGCAGTACTTC; CDR3 protein: CASNVGEHYEQYF
J gene: TRBJ2-1; D gene: .; V gene: TRBV14; clone size: .; CDR3 DNA: TGTGCCAGCAGCCAAGAGGCCGGTTGGACCTACAATGAGCAGTTCTTC; CDR3 protein: CASSQEAGWTYNEQFF
J gene: TRBJ2-3; D gene: .; V gene: TRBV6-5; clone size: few; CDR3 DNA: TGTGCCAGCAGTCCCCCGGGACTGATCTATACGCAGTATTTT; CDR3 protein: CASSPPGLIYTQYF
J gene: TRBJ1-2; D gene: .; V gene: TRBV7-9; clone size: .; CDR3 DNA: TGTGCCAGCAGCCCCCTGGGGGACCTCCCTAACTATGGCTACACCTTC; CDR3 protein: CASSPLGDLPNYGYTF
J gene: TRBJ1-2; D gene: .; V gene: TRBV7-2; clone size: many; CDR3 DNA: TGTGCCAGCATCCTGGGAGTATCTGGCTACACCTTC; CDR3 protein: CASILGVSGYTF
J gene: TRBJ2-6; D gene: TRBD2; V gene: TRBV6-5; clone size: .; CDR3 DNA: TGTGCCACCTTGGGGGGGGAGGATGGGGCCAACGTCCTGACTTTC; CDR3 protein: CATLGGEDGANVLTF
J gene: TRBJ1-2; D gene: .; V gene: TRBV5-6; clone size: few; CDR3 DNA: TGTGCCAGCAGCTTGGTTCGCCCCATGAGGGGCTACACCTTC; CDR3 protein: CASSLVRPMRGYTF
J gene: TRBJ2-1; D gene: TRBD2; V gene: TRBV7-9; clone size: .; CDR3 DNA: TGTGCCAGCAGCTTCGGACTAGCGGGGGATTACAATGAGCAGTTCTTC; CDR3 protein: CASSFGLAGDYNEQFF
J gene: TRBJ2-3; D gene: TRBD2; V gene: TRBV25-1; clone size: .; CDR3 DNA: TGTGCCAGCAGTGGTGTACGTCGGGACTACCTTATCACAGATACGCAGTATTTT; CDR3 protein: CASSGVRRDYLITDTQYF
J gene: TRBJ1-1; D gene: .; V gene: TRBV10-3; clone size: few; CDR3 DNA: TGTGCCATCACTAGCGGACGGGACACTGAAGCTTTCTTT; CDR3 protein: CAITSGRDTEAFF
J gene: TRBJ2-1; D gene: TRBD1; V gene: TRBV6-2/TRBV6-3; clone size: .; CDR3 DNA: TGTGCCAGCAGTTATGGGACAGGGTGGGATGGTGAGCAGTTCTTC; CDR3 protein: CASSYGTGWDGEQFF
J gene: TRBJ2-1; D gene: .; V gene: TRBV6-2/TRBV6-3; clone size: many; CDR3 DNA: TGTGCCAGCAGTCACTTCTACAATGAGCAGTTCTTC; CDR3 protein: CASSHFYNEQFF
J gene: TRBJ2-2; D gene: TRBD1; V gene: TRBV20-1; clone size: .; CDR3 DNA: TGCAGTGCTAGAGGACTGACAGGGACAAGCGGGGAGCTGTTTTTT; CDR3 protein: CSARGLTGTSGELFF
J gene: TRBJ1-1; D gene: .; V gene: TRBV19; clone size: many; CDR3 DNA: TGTGCCAGTAGTGGAGGTAGCACTGAAGCTTTCTTT; CDR3 protein: CASSGGSTEAFF
J gene: TRBJ2-5; D gene: .; V gene: TRBV12-3/TRBV12-4; clone size: many; CDR3 DNA: TGTGCCAGCAGTTTAGGTCCGGGGGAGGTGACCCAGTACTTC; CDR3 protein: CASSLGPGEVTQYF
J gene: TRBJ1-1; D gene: .; V gene: TRBV5-1; clone size: few; CDR3 DNA: TGCGCCACCGGGGGAGAGGGGAACACTGAAGCTTTCTTT; CDR3 protein: CATGGEGNTEAFF
J gene: TRBJ1-4; D gene: TRBD1; V gene: TRBV7-9; clone size: many; CDR3 DNA: TGTGCCAGCAGCTTAGCGGGAAGGGGGCCGTCTAATGAAAAACTGTTTTTT; CDR3 protein: CASSLAGRGPSNEKLFF
J gene: TRBJ1-1; D gene: .; V gene: TRBV7-9; clone size: .; CDR3 DNA: TGTACCAGCACCCCCGGGTCCCGGAGAAACACTGAAGCTTTCTTT; CDR3 protein: CTSTPGSRRNTEAFF
J gene: TRBJ2-7; D gene: .; V gene: TRBV28; clone size: .; CDR3 DNA: TGTGCCAGCAGTTTAAAGGACATGGAACGTAATCCGTACTTC; CDR3 protein: CASSLKDMERNPYF